Listed below are T cell receptor beta chains from one sample, sequenced in a study of CD8 T cells in ankylosing spondylitis. TCRdb independently ran MiXCR on the 5' RACE reads; one entry per CDR3 protein. This table holds about 330,000 distinct CDR3 sequences, approximately 8.2% found once. The specimen sequenced was blood, either unsorted or a sorted T cell fraction (not recorded which). These receptors came from a male donor with ankylosing spondylitis. Each CDR3 is given with its conserved first and last residue. The order of the fields is J gene, clone size, V gene, D gene, CDR3 DNA, CDR3 protein. The D gene is left open where the match is weak. The size field is filled for only some rows; it gives once, few, many or a size class.

>TRBJ2-2|few|TRBV18|.
TGTGCCAGCTCACCACGCGAGGGGCGCGGCACCGGGGAGCTGTTTTTT
CASSPREGRGTGELFF
>TRBJ2-5|few|TRBV18|TRBD1
TGTGCCAGCTCATACAGGGGGCTGGTGTTTGAGACCCAGTACTTC
CASSYRGLVFETQYF
>TRBJ2-3|many|TRBV2|.
TGTGCCAGCAGAGATCGGTCTAGCACAGATACGCAGTATTTT
CASRDRSSTDTQYF
>TRBJ2-4|many|TRBV5-1|.
TGCGCCAGCAGCTTGCAGCCAGACAAAAACATTCAGTACTTC
CASSLQPDKNIQYF
>TRBJ1-5|once|TRBV7-8|TRBD1
TGTGCCAGCAGCTTAGAACAGGGGGCGGCCTACAATCAGCCCCAGCATTTT
CASSLEQGAAYNQPQHF
>TRBJ2-7|.|TRBV18|TRBD2
TGTGCCAGCTCCTCTAGCGGTGCCTACGAGCAGTACTTC
CASSSSGAYEQYF
>TRBJ2-7|medium-sized|TRBV12-3/TRBV12-4|.
TGTGCCAGCAGTCCGCTCGGAGACGAGCAGTACTTC
CASSPLGDEQYF
>TRBJ1-1|.|TRBV28|.
TGTGCGACCACGACACGGATGAACACTGAAGCTTTCTTT
CATTTRMNTEAFF
>TRBJ2-3|.|TRBV5-1|TRBD2
TGCGCCAGCAGCTCCGGGGCTAGCGGGAGTGGCACAGATACGCAGTATTTT
CASSSGASGSGTDTQYF
>TRBJ1-1|few|TRBV12-3/TRBV12-4|.
TGTGCCAGCAGTTTTGGGGGCCGGGGGAACACTGAAGCTTTCTTT
CASSFGGRGNTEAFF
>TRBJ2-1|.|TRBV6-1|.
TGTGCCAGCAGTGGGGGTAGGGGGGCCCCCTACAATGAGCAGTTCTTC
CASSGGRGAPYNEQFF
>TRBJ2-7|.|TRBV5-5|.
TGTGCCAGCAGCTTCGGCGGGCGATTATCCTACGAGCAGTACTTC
CASSFGGRLSYEQYF
>TRBJ2-7|many|TRBV20-1|TRBD2
TGCAGTGCCTTCGAGGCTAGCGGGAGCCCCTACGAGCAGTACTTC
CSAFEASGSPYEQYF
>TRBJ1-6|.|TRBV11-3|.
TGTGCCAGCAGCCAAGGGGATTCACCCCTCCACTTT
CASSQGDSPLHF
>TRBJ2-1|.|TRBV7-9|TRBD2
TGTGCCAGCACAACGGGGGGTAACCACAATGAGCAGTTCTTC
CASTTGGNHNEQFF
>TRBJ2-3|.|TRBV27|.
TGTGCCAGCGGGACCAGGGGGGCAGCAGATACGCAGTATTTT
CASGTRGAADTQYF
>TRBJ2-5|many|TRBV29-1|.
TGCAGCGTCGACTGGGGGGAGACCCAGTATTTC
CSVDWGETQYF
>TRBJ2-4|many|TRBV11-2|.
TGTGCCAGCAGCTTGAACAGAAATTGGGGAGCCAAAAACATTCAGTACTTC
CASSLNRNWGAKNIQYF
>TRBJ1-2|.|TRBV4-3|.
TGCGCCAGCAGCCAAGAAGTCATGGAGGATGGCTACACCTTC
CASSQEVMEDGYTF
>TRBJ2-1|many|TRBV5-1|TRBD2
TGCGCCAGCAGCTACCCCTTAGCGGGAGGGCGGTACAATGAGCAGTTCTTC
CASSYPLAGGRYNEQFF
>TRBJ2-5|few|TRBV18|.
TGTGCCAGCTCACCCCTGGGGGGAGAGACCCAGTACTTC
CASSPLGGETQYF
>TRBJ2-1|.|TRBV19|TRBD2
TGTGCCAGTAGTATTACCAGCGGGAGGTACAATGAGCAGTTCTTC
CASSITSGRYNEQFF
>TRBJ2-3|few|TRBV3-1|.
TGTGCCAGCAGCCCTGGTGGTTACACAGATACGCAGTATTTT
CASSPGGYTDTQYF
>TRBJ2-4|many|TRBV20-1|TRBD2
TGCAGTGCTACACTTACTAGCGGGAGTGGGTCCAAAAACATTCAGTACTTC
CSATLTSGSGSKNIQYF
>TRBJ2-3|few|TRBV5-1|.
TGCGCCAGCAGCTCGTCGTTTGTCACAGATACGCAGTATTTT
CASSSSFVTDTQYF
>TRBJ1-1|few|TRBV29-1|.
TGCAGCGTTGAAGAGGGGGGGGGGAACACTGAAGCTTTCTTT
CSVEEGGGNTEAFF
>TRBJ2-3|few|TRBV5-1|TRBD2
TGCGCCAGCAGCTTGGTGCCTAGCGGGAGCCCAGATACGCAGTATTTT
CASSLVPSGSPDTQYF
>TRBJ1-2|.|TRBV11-2|.
TGTGCCAGCAGCTTAGATTTCAACTACAACTATGGCTACACCTTC
CASSLDFNYNYGYTF
>TRBJ2-2|.|TRBV9|TRBD2
TGTGCCAGCAGCATGACTAGCGGGAGTGATTACGCCGGGGAGCTGTTTTTT
CASSMTSGSDYAGELFF
>TRBJ1-3|few|TRBV29-1|.
TGCAGCGTTGAAGCGGCGGGACTCCTAAGCTCTGGAAACACCATATATTTT
CSVEAAGLLSSGNTIYF
>TRBJ2-5|few|TRBV20-1|TRBD2
TGCAGTGCTCGAGGACTAGCGGGAGCCCGGGGCGAGCAAGAGACCCAGTACTTC
CSARGLAGARGEQETQYF
>TRBJ2-7|.|TRBV19|.
TGTGCCAGTAGTACCCAGCTTGGTGGTCCCCCCTACGAGCAGTACTTC
CASSTQLGGPPYEQYF
>TRBJ1-2|.|TRBV5-1|.
TGCGCCAGCACCGGGACGACAGCGGATGGCTACACCTTC
CASTGTTADGYTF
>TRBJ1-1|many|TRBV27|.
TGTGCCAGCAGTTTCGGGACGGTGACTGAAGCTTTCTTT
CASSFGTVTEAFF
>TRBJ2-4|few|TRBV4-2|.
TGTGCCAGCAGCCTTTGGGAGGACAAAAACATTCAGTACTTC
CASSLWEDKNIQYF
>TRBJ2-6|.|TRBV5-1|.
TGCGCCAGCAGCCCTCGGACCTCTGGGGCCAACGTCCTGACTTTC
CASSPRTSGANVLTF
>TRBJ2-1|.|TRBV5-5|TRBD1
TGTGCCAGCAGCTTTCCGGGACAGCCTGGCAATGAGCAGTTCTTC
CASSFPGQPGNEQFF
>TRBJ2-5|.|TRBV5-6|.
TGTGCCAGCAGCCTATACCTAGAAGAGACCCAGTACTTC
CASSLYLEETQYF
>TRBJ2-1|.|TRBV9|.
TGTGCCAGCAGCGTAGGGCAGGGTCGTGATGAGCAGTTCTTC
CASSVGQGRDEQFF
>TRBJ2-1|many|TRBV3-1|.
TGTGCCAGCAGCCAAGGGGGGGGGCTTTACAATGAGCAGTTCTTC
CASSQGGGLYNEQFF
>TRBJ2-7|few|TRBV4-1|.
TGCGCCAGCAGCCGAGACGGGGTCTCCTACGAGCAGTACTTC
CASSRDGVSYEQYF
>TRBJ2-3|few|TRBV2|.
TGTGCCAGCAGTCGAGTGGGGGATACGCAGTATTTT
CASSRVGDTQYF
>TRBJ2-3|few|TRBV5-1|TRBD2
TGCGCCAGCAGCCCGGCCTATAGCGGGAGCACAGATACGCAGTATTTT
CASSPAYSGSTDTQYF
>TRBJ2-5|many|TRBV21-1|.
TGTGCCAGCAGCCCACCGGGGGGGCTTGGGGAGACCCAGTACTTC
CASSPPGGLGETQYF
>TRBJ2-7|.|TRBV3-1|TRBD2
TGTGCCAGCAGCCAAGGCCCGGGACTAGCGGGACAGTACTTC
CASSQGPGLAGQYF
>TRBJ2-1|few|TRBV29-1|.
TGCAGCGTTGAGGGAGTCGGATACAATGAGCAGTTCTTC
CSVEGVGYNEQFF
>TRBJ2-4|few|TRBV9|.
TGTGCCAGCAGCGTCAGCCTACAAAACATTCAGTACTTC
CASSVSLQNIQYF
>TRBJ2-7|few|TRBV20-1|.
TGCAGTGCACCCACCGGGGGAACCTACGAGCAGTACTTC
CSAPTGGTYEQYF
>TRBJ2-7|.|TRBV28|TRBD2
TGTGCCACGAGAGCGGGGGTTGGCTACGAGCAGTACTTC
CATRAGVGYEQYF
>TRBJ2-7|few|TRBV12-3/TRBV12-4|.
TGTGCCAGCAGGGGAGACCCATCCTACGAGCAGTACTTC
CASRGDPSYEQYF